The clone carrying this T cell receptor (beta chain) has ten or more counts. The data originate from a study of T cells in Graves' hyperthyroidism and ophthalmopathy. The CDR3 is 16 residues long. The germline V gene has CDR1 LNHDA and CDR2 SQIVND (reference sequence). V was clipped by 10 bases and J by 0 bases, with 20 bases between them. Amplification yielded TCR beta CDR3 regions, with RNA transcripts as the source. Using the HTBI primer set, a first-round RT-PCR was run on the TCR CDR3. MiXCR, applied by TCRdb to the multiplex PCR reads, yields one record per CDR3 protein. The sample has almost 600,000 distinct CDR3 sequences; about 15% are singletons. Thyroid ultrasound, orbital computed tomography, clinical symptoms, and serum thyroxine and TRAb underpinned diagnoses.

The receptor's source is a woman in her twenties or thirties with Graves' hyperthyroidism that later progressed to Graves' ophthalmopathy. Sequencing input: blood. The V gene is TRBV19, the J gene TRBJ2-3, with a possible D match to TRBD1 (5 bases). CDR3 DNA: TGTGCCACCGGACAAATCCCTTCTTTTAGCACAGATACGCAGTATTTT. Amino acids: CATGQIPSFSTDTQYF.